These 14 T cell receptor beta chains originate from one sample sequenced in a study of tumor-infiltrating lymphocytes in primary liver carcinoma. Using a constant-region primer together with ProtoScript II reverse transcriptase, TCR beta cDNA was made from around 500 ng of total RNA. Slightly modified ARM-PCR with three nested multiplex PCR rounds yielded TCR beta libraries. It was with TRBV1-TRBV30 forward primers and a C-beta reverse primer that the first two PCR rounds were run, at about 10 cycles each. MiXCR, applied by TCRdb to the multiplex PCR reads, yields one record per CDR3 protein. The repertoire has tens of thousands of distinct CDR3 sequences, 70% to 90% of them found once; the top ten carry about 40%. Investigators took RNA and DNA out together from approximately 22-30 mg of unsorted bulk tissue. Sequenced input: liver tumor tissue from sampling region 2. Subset specified: tumor region T2, inferior pole. Receptor source: a woman aged 25 to 39 with primary liver carcinoma and hepatitis B virus infection.

V usage is TRBV7-8 and J usage is TRBJ2-7; no clear D. Deletions cut 4 bases from V and 0 bases from J, with 22 bases between. Germline lookup yields CDR1 SGHVS and CDR2 FQNEAQ. CDR3 size: 18 residues. CDR3 bases: TGTGCCAGCAGCTCGGGTCGCGGTCCTATTATGGGCTCCTACGAGCAGTACTTC. As protein: CASSSGRGPIMGSYEQYF.

In regard to this clonotype: A read error is likely, as this CDR3 ends without the conserved phenylalanine or tryptophan. This chain links TRBV11-2 with TRBJ1-2, with D maybe TRBD1 (5 bases). Germline V gene sequence: CDR1 SGHAT, CDR2 FQNNGV. There are 13 residues in the CDR3. V was shortened by 7 bases and J by 8 bases, with 17 bases between the two germline ends. CDR3 DNA: TGTGCCAGCACTCAGGGAGGGCGTGGAGGCTACACCCTC. Protein sequence: CASTQGGRGGYTL.

The chain combines TRBV6-2 or TRBV6-3 with TRBJ2-5; the D is unclear. The V end lost 8 bases, the J end lost 8 bases, and 21 bases lay between the germline ends. Looked up from germline, CDR1 is MNHEY and CDR2 is SVGEGT. The CDR3 runs to 14 residues. In DNA, the CDR3 is TGTGCCAGCGGCTGCGGCCCGGCCGAGCGAACCCAGTACTTC. This encodes CASGCGPAERTQYF.

On this clonotype itself: A junction boundary mismatches the germline segment, possibly from a read error. The chain recombines TRBV4-3 with TRBJ2-7; 8 bases agree with TRBD1. CDR3 length equals 15 residues. CDR1 is LGHNA, CDR2 YSLEER, per germline. The CDR3 loop reads CASSQDQWTGREQYF. The CDR3 nucleotides are TGCGCGAGCAGTCAAGATCAATGGACAGGGCGGGAGCAGTACTTC.

This chain uses TRBV28 with TRBJ2-3; 9 nucleotides line up with TRBD2. The CDR3 is made up of 16 amino acids. Germline V gives CDR1 MDHEN, CDR2 SYDVKM. Trimming cost V 6 bases and J 6 bases; bases outside gene matches: 13. The CDR3 loop reads CASRIGAGGPTDTQYF. The CDR3 nucleotides are TGTGCCAGCAGAATCGGGGCGGGAGGGCCGACGGATACGCAGTATTTT.

Notes on this clonotype: This CDR3 is missing its conserved last phenylalanine or tryptophan, likely due to a read error. This sequence joins TRBV4-3 and TRBJ1-2; D is undetermined. The CDR3 is made up of 14 amino acids. Germline CDR1 LGHNA, CDR2 YSLEER. Here the CDR3 DNA reads TGCGGCAGCAGCGCTGAGTTGGAGATTTATGGCTACACCTCC. Amino acid sequence: CGSSAELEIYGYTS.

This sequence joins TRBV11-2 and TRBJ2-7; D is ambiguous. The better agreement between TRBJ2-1 and the DNA end casts doubt on the J call. CDR1 and CDR2 from the germline V gene are SGHAT and FQNNGV. The CDR3 covers 13 residues. The CDR3 coding sequence is TGTGCCAGCAGCTTTCCAGCTGGGTACGAGCAGTTCTTC. It translates to CASSFPAGYEQFF.

This clonotype showed up many times. A read error may produce the germline difference seen at one junction end. The chain employs TRBV11-3 and TRBJ2-5; D is ambiguous. The CDR3 totals 12 residues. CDR1 and CDR2 from the germline V gene are SGHNT and YENEEA. DNA for the CDR3: TGTGCCAGCAGCTTAGACACAGAGACCCTGTACTTC. It encodes CASSLDTETLYF. The whole variable domain, remainder taken from reference TRBV11-3 and TRBJ2-5, is EAGVVQSPRYKIIEKKQPVAFWCNPISGHNTLYWYLQNLGQGPELLIRYENEEAVDDSQLPKDRFSAERLKGVDSTLKIQPAELGDSAVYLCASSLDTETLYFGPGTRLLVL.

This clonotype was counted only a few times. The chain employs TRBV5-6 and TRBJ1-1; D is undetermined. V was cut by 7 bases and J by 4 bases, with 11 bases left in between. CDR3 length equals 12 residues. From germline, CDR1 is SGHDT and CDR2 YYEEEE. As DNA, the CDR3 is TGTGCCAGCTTCGTCGGTGCCACTGAAGCTTTCTTT. This encodes CASFVGATEAFF.

About this clonotype itself: As the CDR3 is not closed by the conserved phenylalanine or tryptophan, this likely results from a read error. CDR3 nucleotides: TGTGCCAGCAGCCCATCCCAGACTCAGCCCCAGCATTAT. Translating gives CASSPSQTQPQHY. The chain links TRBV6-5 to TRBJ1-5, with D unresolved. This CDR3 has 13 amino acids. V was trimmed by 6 bases and J by 6 bases, leaving 12 bases between them. Germline values: CDR1 MNHEY, CDR2 SVGAGI.

About this clonotype: The junction does not match germline at one end; this may be a read error. The J gene is TRBJ2-3, the V gene TRBV4-3; D may be TRBD1 (5 bases). CDR1 is LGHNA, CDR2 YSLEER, per germline. The CDR3 consists of 18 residues. CDR3 protein: CANSQDAWTHIVTDTQYF. CDR3 DNA: TGCGCCAACAGCCAAGATGCATGGACACATATAGTCACAGATACGCAGTATTTT.

As for this clonotype: One end of the junction fails to match germline, which may point to a read error. The J gene is TRBJ2-7, the V gene TRBV11-2; D call uncertain. Looked up from germline, CDR1 is SGHAT and CDR2 is FQNNGV. This CDR3 has 13 amino acids. In DNA, the CDR3 is TGCGCCAGCAGCTTAGGCCCAAACTACGAGCAATACTTC. Translation gives CASSLGPNYEQYF.

This chain connects TRBV12-3 or TRBV12-4 to TRBJ2-5, with a possible D match to TRBD2 (6 bases). This CDR3 has 15 residues. V lost 5 bases and J lost 7, with 20 bases in between. CDR3 coding DNA: TGTGCCAGCAGTACCTACACCGGGAGTGAAGGGACCCAGTACTTC. As protein: CASSTYTGSEGTQYF.

This clonotype has more than one count but fewer than ten. The chain combines TRBV11-2 with TRBJ2-7; the D gene is possibly TRBD2 (6 bases). Germline CDR1 and CDR2: SGHAT and FQNNGV. There are 12 residues in the CDR3. The V end lost 8 bases, the J end lost 4 bases, and 12 bases lay between the germline ends. The CDR3 nucleotides are TGTGCCAGCTTTCCGGCGGGGTACGAGCAGTACTTC. Amino acids: CASFPAGYEQYF.